This is a list of T cell receptor beta chains from one sample in a study of CD8 T cells in ankylosing spondylitis. MiXCR, applied by TCRdb to the 5' RACE reads, yields one record per CDR3 protein. The sample holds fewer than 550,000 distinct CDR3 sequences, less than 6% seen once. The sample consisted of blood, either unsorted or a sorted T cell fraction (not recorded which). These receptors originate from a male donor with ankylosing spondylitis. The CDR3 runs from the conserved cysteine through the conserved F or W. D genes are given only for firm matches. The size of a clone is reported for some rows only, either as once, few or many, or as a class for expanded clones.

v_gene	j_gene	abundance	d_gene	CDR3aa	CDR3nt
TRBV2	TRBJ1-4	-	-	CAKRTEEKLFF	TGTGCCAAGAGGACGGAAGAAAAACTGTTTTTT
TRBV6-2/TRBV6-3	TRBJ1-2	-	-	CASRWDLLYGYTF	TGTGCCAGCAGATGGGACCTACTCTATGGCTACACCTTC
TRBV5-1	TRBJ2-7	many	TRBD1	CASSTGTVSPYEQYF	TGCGCCAGCAGCACCGGGACAGTATCACCCTACGAGCAGTACTTC
TRBV7-2	TRBJ1-2	many	TRBD1	CASSPGQGAFGYTF	TGTGCCAGCAGCCCAGGACAGGGTGCCTTTGGCTACACCTTC
TRBV25-1	TRBJ1-6	few	TRBD1	CASAGGTGYNSPLHF	TGTGCCAGCGCCGGAGGGACAGGATATAATTCACCCCTCCACTTT
TRBV6-2/TRBV6-3	TRBJ2-1	many	TRBD2	CASSYRTPTLAGGSNEQFF	TGTGCCAGCAGTTACCGGACCCCGACCCTAGCGGGGGGGAGCAATGAGCAGTTCTTC
TRBV29-1	TRBJ2-1	few	-	CSVDGQSDEQFF	TGCAGCGTGGACGGACAGTCCGATGAGCAGTTCTTC
TRBV10-3	TRBJ1-1	many	-	CAISPQGPNTEAFF	TGTGCCATCAGTCCACAGGGCCCGAACACTGAAGCTTTCTTT
TRBV7-2	TRBJ2-7	many	-	CASSRTFLYEQYF	TGTGCCAGCAGCCGGACATTCCTCTACGAGCAGTACTTC
TRBV27	TRBJ1-2	many	-	CASSYGQNYGYTF	TGTGCCAGCAGTTACGGACAAAACTATGGCTACACCTTC
TRBV12-3/TRBV12-4	TRBJ2-1	-	-	CASSEQGLYNEQFF	TGTGCCAGCAGTGAACAGGGCCTTTACAATGAGCAGTTCTTC
TRBV29-1	TRBJ1-2	many	-	CSVAGSETGYTF	TGCAGCGTTGCGGGATCTGAGACTGGCTACACCTTC
TRBV25-1	TRBJ2-1	few	TRBD1	CASSDSTGAAIGEQFF	TGTGCCAGCAGTGACTCTACAGGGGCCGCTATCGGTGAGCAGTTCTTC
TRBV28	TRBJ2-7	many	-	CASSLRDYEQYF	TGTGCCAGCAGTCTCCGAGACTACGAGCAGTACTTC
TRBV12-3/TRBV12-4	TRBJ1-5	many	TRBD1	CASRERQGADNQPQHF	TGTGCCAGCAGAGAGAGACAGGGGGCTGACAATCAGCCCCAGCATTTT
TRBV11-2	TRBJ1-2	many	TRBD1	CASSVSSWDSGIGGYTF	TGTGCCAGCAGCGTAAGCTCTTGGGACAGTGGGATTGGCGGCTACACCTTC
TRBV15	TRBJ2-1	many	TRBD2	CATSPTSRRTRHGSYNEQFF	TGTGCCACCAGCCCTACCTCCCGGAGGACTAGACATGGCTCCTACAATGAGCAGTTCTTC
TRBV12-3/TRBV12-4	TRBJ2-5	many	TRBD1	CASQTGVETQYF	TGTGCCAGCCAGACAGGGGTAGAGACCCAGTACTTC
TRBV3-1	TRBJ2-5	few	-	CASSLPRGETQYF	TGTGCCAGCAGCCTCCCTCGCGGGGAGACCCAGTACTTC
TRBV20-1	TRBJ1-4	many	-	CSARRRWGSEKLFF	TGCAGTGCTAGGAGGCGGTGGGGTAGTGAAAAACTGTTTTTT